The 7 T cell receptor beta chains listed next were all sequenced from one sample in a study of blood T cell repertoires in COVID-19 (TCRdb year 2020). The method was the immunoSEQ multiplex PCR assay. TCRdb obtained this table from immuneACCESS and retained in-frame rearrangements with V and J assigned. These tables miss some clones; where compared with another copy, unresolved V genes account for less than half of the shortfall, and the remainder is unexplained. This sample holds fewer than 200,000 clones; 65% to 85% were observed only once. The ten biggest clones cover about 19% of the sample. Sequenced material: peripheral blood. These receptors originate from a woman aged 70-85 years who had recovered from COVID-19.

V and J are TRBV11-3 and TRBJ2-7, with a tentative D call TRBD2 (5 bases). Germline CDR1 and CDR2: SGHNT and YENEEA. There are 13 residues in the CDR3. Trimming removed 5 bases from V and 7 bases from J, with 15 bases in between. The CDR3 protein is CASSPYRGREQYF. The DNA for the CDR3 is TGTGCCAGCAGCCCCTACCGGGGAAGGGAGCAGTACTTC.

The table lists this clone with a few counts. The V gene is TRBV18, the J gene TRBJ1-1, with D tentatively TRBD1 (5 bases). CDR3 length: 16 residues. The ends were cut back, 4 bases at V and 3 bases at J, with 18 bases in the middle. CDR1 is KGHSH and CDR2 is LQKENI in the germline V gene. In DNA, the CDR3 is TGTGCCAGCTCACTGGGGCGGCAAGGGTGGGACACTGAAGCTTTCTTT. Protein product: CASSLGRQGWDTEAFF.

This chain uses TRBV6-5 with TRBJ2-3; possibly TRBD2 for D (5 bases). Germline CDR1 MNHEY, CDR2 SVGAGI. The CDR3 consists of 15 residues. V was shortened by 6 bases and J by 1 base, with 14 bases between the two germline ends. The CDR3 loop is CASSPPGVGTDTQYF. CDR3 in DNA: TGTGCCAGCAGCCCACCCGGGGTCGGCACAGATACGCAGTATTTT.

The rearrangement links TRBV6-5 to TRBJ1-2, with D unresolved. V was shortened by 4 bases and J by 3 bases, with 9 bases between the two germline ends. From germline, CDR1 is MNHEY and CDR2 SVGAGI. The CDR3 has 13 amino acids. Here the CDR3 reads CASSSSAHYGYTF. As DNA, the CDR3 is TGTGCCAGCAGTTCCTCAGCCCACTATGGCTACACCTTC.

This chain joins TRBV7-8 and TRBJ2-2, with 10 bases matching TRBD2. This CDR3 comprises 15 residues. From germline, CDR1 is SGHVS and CDR2 FQNEAQ. V lost 5 bases and J lost 7; bases outside the gene matches: 7. DNA for the CDR3: TGTGCCAGCAGCCCCCAGCGGGAGGGGGGCGGGGAGCTGTTTTTT. Translation: CASSPQREGGGELFF.

This rearrangement joins TRBV3-1 (or the pseudogene TRBV3-2) to TRBJ1-3, with D maybe TRBD1 (6 bases). Germline V gives CDR1 LGHDT, CDR2 YNNKEL (reference sequence). The germline V and J ends were trimmed by 4 bases and 0 bases, with 13 bases remaining between them. CDR3 size: 16 residues. The CDR3 sequence: CASSLGGASSGNTIYF. CDR3 nucleotides: TGTGCCAGCAGCCTTGGGGGGGCCTCCTCTGGAAACACCATATATTTT.

The chain employs TRBV10-3 and TRBJ2-7; tentatively, D is TRBD2 (7 bases). The ends were cut back, 2 bases at V and 2 bases at J, with 16 bases in the middle. The CDR3 is 16 residues long. Germline values: CDR1 ENHRY, CDR2 SYGVKD. Here the CDR3 DNA reads TGTGCCATCAGTGAGAGGGGGGGCGGGGCCCCCTACGAGCAGTACTTC. Translating it yields CAISERGGGAPYEQYF.